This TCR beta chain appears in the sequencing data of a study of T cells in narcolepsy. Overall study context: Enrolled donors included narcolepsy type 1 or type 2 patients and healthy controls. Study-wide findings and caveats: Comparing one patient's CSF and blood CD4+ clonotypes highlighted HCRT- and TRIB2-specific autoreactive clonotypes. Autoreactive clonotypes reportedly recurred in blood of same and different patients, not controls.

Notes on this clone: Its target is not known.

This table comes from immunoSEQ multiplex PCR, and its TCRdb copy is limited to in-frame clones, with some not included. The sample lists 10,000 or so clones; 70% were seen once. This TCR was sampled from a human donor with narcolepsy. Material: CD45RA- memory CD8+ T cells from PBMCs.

In DNA form, the CDR3 reads TGTGCCAGCAGTGAATACGGATATAGCAATCAGCCCCAGCATTTT. This gives the protein CASSEYGYSNQPQHF. The chain joins TRBV2 to TRBJ1-5; no clear D gene. This CDR3 has 15 amino acids. CDR1 is SNHLY, CDR2 FYNNEI, per germline. With 2 bases removed from V and 0 bases from J, the gap between germline ends came to 8 bases.